The sequence of this T cell receptor (beta chain) was determined in a study of shared clonotypes between healthy human individuals. As for the study in general: Donor composition was a couple of women and a few men, aged 18 to 49.

The table lists this clone with a few counts. The CDR3 is 14 amino acids. The germline V gene has CDR1 GTSNPN and CDR2 SVGIG (reference sequence). Genomic DNA for unsorted samples, which was extracted with the QIAamp DNA Blood Mini kit, came from around 93 million PBMCs. With ten immunoSEQ deep assay plates, unsorted PBMC DNA underwent sequencing. The protocol was immunoSEQ multiplex PCR, while the TCRdb copy is restricted to in-frame clones and leaves out a portion. Of about 460,000 clones listed, approximately 80% are singletons. The chain employs TRBV30 and TRBJ2-5; 9 bases agree with TRBD2. Judging by the DNA end, TRBJ2-7 fits better; the J call may be wrong. The sample comprised PBMCs. The clonotype comes from a woman in her forties in good health. Some clones in this sample may be carry-over from other donors' samples. This CDR3 is CAWMEAGGAYEQYF. CDR3 nucleotide sequence: TGTGCCTGGATGGAGGCGGGAGGGGCCTACGAGCAGTACTTC.